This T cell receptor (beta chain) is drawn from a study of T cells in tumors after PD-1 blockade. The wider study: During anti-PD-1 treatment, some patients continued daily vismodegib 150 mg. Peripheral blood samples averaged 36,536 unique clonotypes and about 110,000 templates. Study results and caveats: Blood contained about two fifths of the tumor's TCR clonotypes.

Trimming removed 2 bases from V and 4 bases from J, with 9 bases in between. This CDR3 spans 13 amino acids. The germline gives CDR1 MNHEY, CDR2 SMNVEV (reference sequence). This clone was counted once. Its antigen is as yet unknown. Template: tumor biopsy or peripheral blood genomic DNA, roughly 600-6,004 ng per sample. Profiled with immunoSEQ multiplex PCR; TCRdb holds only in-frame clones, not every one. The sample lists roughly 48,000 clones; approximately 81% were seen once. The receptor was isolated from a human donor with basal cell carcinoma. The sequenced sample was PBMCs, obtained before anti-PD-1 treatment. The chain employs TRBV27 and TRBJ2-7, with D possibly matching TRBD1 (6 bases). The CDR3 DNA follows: TGTGCCAGCAGTTTAACGCAGGGGTACGAGCAGTACTTC. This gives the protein CASSLTQGYEQYF.